Listed below are T cell receptor beta chains from one sample, sequenced in a study of technical replicates of blood from several donors. The table came from immunoSEQ multiplex PCR; TCRdb's copy has only in-frame clones and leaves some out. The table has roughly 71,000 clones, 95% seen once. Sequencing was carried out using T cells isolated from PBMCs. These receptors all stem from a human donor in good health. Both conserved end residues are part of each CDR3. The order of the fields is V gene, J gene, D gene, CDR3 protein. The D gene is left open where the match is weak.

v_gene: TRBV6-5
j_gene: TRBJ2-2
d_gene: TRBD1
CDR3aa: CASSPGGGELFF

v_gene: TRBV4-1
j_gene: TRBJ2-3
d_gene: TRBD2
CDR3aa: CASSSQVTSGPDTQYF

v_gene: TRBV6-5
j_gene: TRBJ1-2
d_gene: -
CDR3aa: CASSYRDGYTF

v_gene: TRBV11-1
j_gene: TRBJ2-7
d_gene: TRBD2
CDR3aa: CASSPGLAYEQYF

v_gene: TRBV7-9
j_gene: TRBJ2-1
d_gene: -
CDR3aa: CASSSKSRGGALNEQFF

v_gene: TRBV6-6
j_gene: TRBJ2-1
d_gene: -
CDR3aa: CASSYTGSSGQFF

v_gene: TRBV12-5
j_gene: TRBJ1-2
d_gene: -
CDR3aa: CASGLVVGGVTGYTF

v_gene: TRBV4-1
j_gene: TRBJ1-1
d_gene: -
CDR3aa: CASSQGEGLVTEAFF

v_gene: TRBV7-9
j_gene: TRBJ2-1
d_gene: -
CDR3aa: CASRGREQFF

v_gene: TRBV19
j_gene: TRBJ2-7
d_gene: -
CDR3aa: CASSIGVRERGRDEQYF

v_gene: TRBV6-1
j_gene: TRBJ1-1
d_gene: -
CDR3aa: CASSWGGMNTEAFF

v_gene: TRBV7-9
j_gene: TRBJ2-2
d_gene: TRBD1
CDR3aa: CASSLSRDSNTGELFF

v_gene: TRBV19
j_gene: TRBJ1-6
d_gene: -
CDR3aa: CASSTPDNSPLHF

v_gene: TRBV18
j_gene: TRBJ1-1
d_gene: -
CDR3aa: CASSPAGLNTEAFF

v_gene: TRBV5-1
j_gene: TRBJ1-1
d_gene: TRBD1
CDR3aa: CASSLVQGVEAFF

v_gene: TRBV28
j_gene: TRBJ1-6
d_gene: TRBD1
CDR3aa: CASSYRQGDSPLHF

v_gene: TRBV2
j_gene: TRBJ1-6
d_gene: -
CDR3aa: CASSPRVYNSPLHF

v_gene: TRBV12-2
j_gene: TRBJ1-2
d_gene: -
CDR3aa: CASRLATDGYTF

v_gene: TRBV4-1
j_gene: TRBJ2-2
d_gene: -
CDR3aa: CASSQLGTSNTGELFF

v_gene: TRBV4-1
j_gene: TRBJ1-1
d_gene: TRBD1
CDR3aa: CASSHLRGQGWSTEAFF